Below, 30 T cell receptor beta chains from the same sample are listed, as sequenced in a study of cytomegalovirus exposure and HLA in healthy donors. With 60 Vbeta and 13 Jbeta primers, the PCR was carried out. Here immunoSEQ multiplex PCR was the method, and the copy in TCRdb shows in-frame clones only, minus some. The data show under 200,000 clones, more than 60% seen once. Sequenced: PBMCs. These receptors all come from a male donor in good health and CMV-seronegative.

The table lists this clone with a few counts. The genes are TRBV5-4 and TRBJ2-5, with D unclear. CDR1 and CDR2 (germline): SGHNT, YYREEE (reference sequence). V was pared by 3 bases and J by 3 bases, with 12 bases between. The CDR3 length is 14 residues. DNA of the CDR3: TGTGCCAGCAGCTCTTTCGGGTCGAAAGAGACCCAGTACTTC. It specifies CASSSFGSKETQYF.

The CDR3: CASTRGAIAGGPRDEQYF. CDR3 coding DNA: TGTGCCAGCACCAGGGGGGCCATAGCGGGAGGGCCTAGGGACGAGCAGTACTTC. The rearrangement links TRBV27 to TRBJ2-7, with TRBD2 matching over 11 bases. Germline-derived CDR1 and CDR2 are MNHEY and SMNVEV (reference sequence). The length of the CDR3 is 18 residues. V lost 7 bases and J lost 5; bases outside the gene matches: 19.

This clone came up many times. The chain carries TRBV15 and TRBJ2-3; 10 bases map to TRBD2. The CDR3 runs 15 residues. V shed 6 bases, J shed 4 bases, and the junction held 7 bases outside the gene matches. Germline-derived CDR1 and CDR2 are LNHNV and YYDKDF (reference sequence). In nucleotides, the CDR3 is TGTGCCACCAGTGGGCAGCGGGGGGGGTCAGATACGCAGTATTTT. Translation: CATSGQRGGSDTQYF.

The chain has TRBV6-1 and TRBJ2-7; perhaps TRBD1 as D (6 bases). Per the germline V gene, CDR1 is MNHNS and CDR2 is SASEGT. The CDR3 is made up of 20 amino acids. Trimming took 2 bases from V and 2 from J, leaving 28 bases between them. The chain's CDR3 is CASSERGLGNRWGRTYEQYF. DNA for the CDR3: TGTGCCAGCAGTGAACGCGGTCTGGGCAATCGCTGGGGGCGAACCTACGAGCAGTACTTC.

V is TRBV5-6 and J is TRBJ2-1; possible D gene TRBD2, 5 bases. The CDR3 is 15 amino acids. Germline-derived CDR1 and CDR2 are SGHDT and YYEEEE. Trimming cost V 1 base and J 6 bases, with 14 bases left between them. CDR3 nucleotide sequence: TGTGCCAGCAGCTTGTTAGCGCTCCTAGGCAATGAGCAGTTCTTC. This translates into CASSLLALLGNEQFF.

The chain couples TRBV10-3 to TRBJ1-2; weak D call: TRBD1 (6 bases). Germline V gene sequence: CDR1 ENHRY, CDR2 SYGVKD. The CDR3 has 13 amino acids. The V and J ends lost 9 bases and 0 bases respectively, with 11 bases between them. The CDR3 bases are TGTGCCATACAGGGTTATTCTAACTATGGCTACACCTTC. Protein sequence: CAIQGYSNYGYTF.

The chain links TRBV6-6 to TRBJ2-7; 10 nucleotides agree with TRBD1. Germline V lookup: CDR1 MNHNY, CDR2 SVGAGI (reference sequence). This CDR3 is 15 amino acids long. V shed 0 bases, J shed 6 bases, and the junction held 5 bases outside the gene matches. This chain's CDR3 is CASSYSFGTGAEQYF. The CDR3 DNA sequence: TGTGCCAGCAGTTACTCGTTTGGGACAGGGGCCGAGCAGTACTTC.

V and J are TRBV5-6 and TRBJ2-3; 13 bases are a match to TRBD2. CDR1 SGHDT and CDR2 YYEEEE come from the germline V gene. V was pared by 0 bases and J by 4 bases, with 5 bases of the junction left unmatched. There are 17 residues in the CDR3. As DNA, the CDR3 is TGTGCCAGCAGCTTGGGGACTAGCGGGAGAGTGGCAGATACGCAGTATTTT. This codes for CASSLGTSGRVADTQYF.

The genes are TRBV2 and TRBJ2-3, with TRBD1 matching over 12 bases. Germline loops: CDR1 SNHLY, CDR2 FYNNEI. The CDR3 has 16 amino acids. The ends lost 11 bases at V and 3 bases at J; junction bases unmatched: 12. The CDR3 sequence: CASTRDRGRSTDTQYF. CDR3 in DNA: TGTGCCTCCACCCGGGACAGGGGGCGATCGACAGATACGCAGTATTTT.

V gene TRBV13 combines with J gene TRBJ2-7; 7 positions agree with TRBD1. V shed 5 bases and J 7 bases; nucleotides not matched to a gene: 11. The CDR3 is 14 amino acids. Germline CDR1 is PRHDT and CDR2 is FYEKMQ (reference sequence). In DNA, the CDR3 is TGTGCCAGCAGCCAGACAGGGAGATGGGGGGAGCAGTACTTC. Encoded protein: CASSQTGRWGEQYF.

This clone was picked up a small number of times. This chain connects TRBV19 to TRBJ2-3; D is uncertain. Per germline, CDR1 LNHDA and CDR2 SQIVND (reference sequence). This CDR3 comprises 17 residues. V was trimmed by 5 bases and J by 3 bases, leaving 21 bases between them. CDR3 sequence: CASSPRDHTTITDTQYF. Written as DNA, the CDR3 is TGTGCCAGTAGTCCCCGTGATCATACTACGATTACAGATACGCAGTATTTT.

V is TRBV5-4 and J is TRBJ1-5; D is possibly TRBD1 (6 bases). The V end was cut by 4 bases, the J end by 5 bases, with 10 bases between. Per germline, CDR1 SGHNT and CDR2 YYREEE (reference sequence). This CDR3 region has 13 residues. The CDR3 DNA follows: TGTGCCAGCAGCCAAGACAGGCATCAGCCCCAGCATTTT. Its translation: CASSQDRHQPQHF.

The sample holds one count of this clone. This sequence joins TRBV6-5 and TRBJ2-5; 8 bases agree with TRBD2. CDR1 and CDR2 (germline): MNHEY, SVGAGI. Trimming cost V 4 bases and J 3 bases; bases outside gene matches: 10. The CDR3 has 16 residues. CDR3 in DNA: TGTGCCAGCAGTTTGGCGGGGGGCCCCCTTAAAGAGACCCAGTACTTC. This codes for CASSLAGGPLKETQYF.

The table lists this clone with a count of one. This chain links TRBV15 with TRBJ2-3; D perhaps matches TRBD2 (5 bases). Germline CDR1 LNHNV, CDR2 YYDKDF (reference sequence). The CDR3 has 15 amino acids. Trimming took off 6 bases at V and 1 base at J, with 14 bases between the two ends. The CDR3: CATRGRAPGTDTQYF. The CDR3 DNA is TGTGCCACCAGAGGGCGGGCCCCTGGCACAGATACGCAGTATTTT.

The chain has TRBV11-1 and TRBJ1-4; maybe TRBD1 (5 bases). This CDR3 is built from 17 residues. The germline CDR1 and CDR2 sequences are SGHAT and FQDESV (reference sequence). V was shortened by 4 bases and J by 0 bases, with 15 bases between the two germline ends. The DNA of the CDR3 is TGTGCCAGCAGCTCCGTGTCACAGGCTGCAACTAATGAAAAACTGTTTTTT. It is translated as CASSSVSQAATNEKLFF. Drawing the rest from reference TRBV11-1 and TRBJ1-4, the complete variable domain is EAEVAQSPRYKITEKSQAVAFWCDPISGHATLYWYRQILGQGPELLVQFQDESVVDDSQLPKDRFSAERLKGVDSTLKIQPAELGDSAMYLCASSSVSQAATNEKLFFGSGTQLSVL.

V is TRBV6-1 and J is TRBJ1-3; TRBD1 aligns across 9 bases. The CDR3 is 16 amino acids. Germline CDR1 reads MNHNS; CDR2 reads SASEGT. Losses at the gene ends were 1 base for V and 7 bases for J; bases not matched to a gene: 8. The CDR3 DNA reads as TGTGCCAGCAGTGAAGGGGACAGGGCAAGAGGCAACACCATATATTTT. Translating it yields CASSEGDRARGNTIYF.

The CDR3 reads CASSLGGRPNEQYF. The CDR3 nucleotides read TGTGCCAGCAGTTTGGGGGGGCGCCCAAACGAGCAGTACTTC. V and J are TRBV28 and TRBJ2-7, with a possible D match to TRBD2 (7 bases). V was shortened by 3 bases and J by 5 bases, with 14 bases between the two germline ends. Per the germline V gene, CDR1 is MDHEN and CDR2 is SYDVKM. The CDR3 contains 14 residues.

This chain joins TRBV7-9 and TRBJ1-4; the D gene is possibly TRBD1 (6 bases). The V gene lost 2 bases and the J gene lost 0 bases, with 16 bases spanning the gap. The CDR3 has 18 amino acids. In germline, CDR1 is SEHNR, CDR2 FQNEAQ (reference sequence). This CDR3 is CASSLSTGGLATNEKLFF. The CDR3 DNA reads TGTGCCAGCAGCTTAAGTACGGGGGGGCTTGCAACTAATGAAAAACTGTTTTTT.

The V gene is TRBV11-2, the J gene TRBJ2-7; perhaps TRBD1 as D (5 bases). Trimming shortened V by 2 bases and J by 3 bases, and 20 bases separated the two germline ends. This CDR3 spans 17 amino acids. Germline loops: CDR1 SGHAT, CDR2 FQNNGV. The CDR3 is CASSLIRLARGNYEQYF. In DNA, the CDR3 is TGTGCCAGCAGCTTAATCCGATTGGCTAGGGGAAACTACGAGCAGTACTTC.

The V gene is TRBV28, the J gene TRBJ2-7, with 10 bases fitting TRBD2. The J segment lost 5 bases and the V segment lost 1 base, leaving 5 bases of the junction unmatched. Germline V gives CDR1 MDHEN, CDR2 SYDVKM. The CDR3 length is 15 residues. Here the CDR3 DNA reads TGTGCCAGCAGTTTATCAAGCGGGAGGGTAAACGAGCAGTACTTC. This encodes CASSLSSGRVNEQYF. Looking up the rest from reference TRBV28 and TRBJ2-7 gives the full variable domain: DVKVTQSSRYLVKRTGEKVFLECVQDMDHENMFWYRQDPGLGLRLIYFSYDVKMKEKGDIPEGYSVSREKKERFSLILESASTNQTSMYLCASSLSSGRVNEQYFGPGTRLTVT.

The gene calls are TRBV6-5 and TRBJ2-1; 8 nucleotides match TRBD1. The CDR3 spans 16 residues. Germline trimming cut 4 bases from V and 0 bases from J; bases unmatched to any gene: 5. Germline lookup yields CDR1 MNHEY and CDR2 SVGAGI. The CDR3 reads CASSFTGGSSYNEQFF. CDR3 coding DNA: TGTGCCAGCAGTTTCACAGGGGGGAGCTCCTACAATGAGCAGTTCTTC.

The chain joins TRBV4-1 to TRBJ2-3, with 11 bases matching TRBD2. Germline V gene lookup returns CDR1 MGHRA and CDR2 YSYEKL. The V gene end was trimmed by 5 bases and the J gene end by 0 bases; junction bases not matched to a gene: 4. The CDR3 consists of 16 residues. The CDR3 nucleotides read TGCGCCAGCAGCTTTCGGACTAGCGGGAGCACAGATACGCAGTATTTT. The encoded protein is CASSFRTSGSTDTQYF.

The gene calls are TRBV5-4 and TRBJ1-5; 10 nucleotides align to TRBD1. The CDR3 is 15 residues long. Germline V gene lookup returns CDR1 SGHNT and CDR2 YYREEE (reference sequence). V dropped 0 bases and J dropped 5; count of bases not matched to a gene: 2. The CDR3: CASSLGGTGDQPQHF. CDR3 DNA sequence: TGTGCCAGCAGCTTGGGAGGGACAGGGGATCAGCCCCAGCATTTT.

The J gene is TRBJ2-7, the V gene TRBV7-9; unclear D gene. Germline assignment: CDR1 SEHNR and CDR2 FQNEAQ (reference sequence). Trimming cost V 1 base and J 3 bases, with 7 bases left between them. The CDR3 has 13 amino acids. The CDR3 protein is CASSLGGYYEQYF. CDR3 coding DNA: TGTGCCAGCAGCTTAGGAGGTTACTACGAGCAGTACTTC.

This clone was counted only a few times. V usage is TRBV6-5 and J usage is TRBJ1-5; perhaps TRBD1 as D (6 bases). Germline loops: CDR1 MNHEY, CDR2 SVGAGI. This CDR3 has 14 amino acids. V was clipped by 6 bases and J by 0 bases, with 9 bases between them. The CDR3 here is CASSRTDSNQPQHF. The CDR3 coding sequence is TGTGCCAGCAGCAGGACAGATAGCAATCAGCCCCAGCATTTT.

The J gene is TRBJ1-5, the V gene TRBV6-5; a weak D match, TRBD1 (5 bases). This CDR3 has 14 amino acids. With 3 bases removed from V and 6 bases from J, the gap between germline ends came to 12 bases. The V gene's germline CDR1 is MNHEY and CDR2 SVGAGI. The CDR3 protein is CASSYDGGGQPQHF. CDR3 nucleotide sequence: TGTGCCAGCAGTTATGACGGGGGGGGTCAGCCCCAGCATTTT.

Worth noting for this clone: The sample carries other DNA sequences with the same CDR3. The chain is built from TRBV19 and TRBJ2-3, with TRBD2 matching 8 bases. CDR1 is LNHDA and CDR2 is SQIVND in the germline V gene (reference sequence). J lost 0 bases, V lost 6 bases, and 2 bases had no gene match. This CDR3 is built from 14 residues. CDR3 sequence (DNA): TGTGCCAGTAGACTAGCGGATAGCACAGATACGCAGTATTTT. Translating it yields CASRLADSTDTQYF.

The rearrangement links TRBV6-1 to TRBJ2-1; 10 bases fit TRBD1. This CDR3 comprises 13 residues. The V segment lost 4 bases and the J segment 15 bases; nucleotides outside the gene matches: 9. CDR1 and CDR2 from the germline V gene are MNHNS and SASEGT. CDR3 DNA sequence: TGTGCCAGCAGTGGAGACAGGGGGCGAGGGCTGTTCTTC. Translation gives CASSGDRGRGLFF.

The V call is TRBV9, the J call TRBJ2-1, with TRBD2 identical over 7 bases. The V gene's germline CDR1 is SGDLS and CDR2 YYNGEE. V gave up 4 bases and J gave up 0 bases; unmatched junction bases: 4. This CDR3 has 15 residues. The CDR3 nucleotides are TGTGCCAGCAGCCTGGGACTACCCTCCTACAATGAGCAGTTCTTC. It encodes CASSLGLPSYNEQFF.

This chain joins TRBV5-6 and TRBJ2-5; 7 nucleotides agree with TRBD1. The J call may be incorrect, as the DNA end agrees better with TRBJ2-7. CDR1 is SGHDT and CDR2 is YYEEEE in the germline V gene. This CDR3 has 16 amino acids. The CDR3 protein is CASSFANDRVKYEQYF. CDR3 nucleotides: TGTGCCAGCAGCTTTGCGAACGACAGGGTAAAATACGAGCAGTACTTC.